This T cell receptor (beta chain) appears in the sequencing data of a study of OX40 agonist ivuxolimab in advanced cancers. The overall study: There were three patients with partial responses, one having hepatocellular carcinoma and two cutaneous melanoma.

This CDR3 is 15 amino acids long. CDR1 is MDHEN and CDR2 is SYDVKM in the germline V gene. Trimming cost V 4 bases and J 4 bases; bases outside gene matches: 4. Details on this clone: Antigen unknown.

Exclusion of a patient followed from autoimmune disease history or systemic immunosuppression. Study-level results: Relative to CD4+ cells, CD8+ T cells on average had more expanded clones.

TCRdb keeps only in-frame clones here, not all; method: immunoSEQ multiplex PCR. The sample holds some 71,000 clones; 91% are singletons and the top ten take roughly 15%. The J gene is TRBJ2-2, the V gene TRBV28; 9 positions match TRBD2. The sequence derives from an adult with an advanced solid tumor such as melanoma, head and neck, liver or kidney cancer. The sequencing here drew on CD4+ or CD8+ T cells sorted from blood, taken in a trial of the OX40 agonist ivuxolimab. The CDR3 coding sequence is TGTGCCAGCAGTTCCCTGCGGGAGGGCACCGGGGAGCTGTTTTTT. Translated, it gives CASSSLREGTGELFF. The full variable domain, in which reference TRBV28 and TRBJ2-2 provide the parts outside the CDR3, is DVKVTQSSRYLVKRTGEKVFLECVQDMDHENMFWYRQDPGLGLRLIYFSYDVKMKEKGDIPEGYSVSREKKERFSLILESASTNQTSMYLCASSSLREGTGELFFGEGSRLTVL.